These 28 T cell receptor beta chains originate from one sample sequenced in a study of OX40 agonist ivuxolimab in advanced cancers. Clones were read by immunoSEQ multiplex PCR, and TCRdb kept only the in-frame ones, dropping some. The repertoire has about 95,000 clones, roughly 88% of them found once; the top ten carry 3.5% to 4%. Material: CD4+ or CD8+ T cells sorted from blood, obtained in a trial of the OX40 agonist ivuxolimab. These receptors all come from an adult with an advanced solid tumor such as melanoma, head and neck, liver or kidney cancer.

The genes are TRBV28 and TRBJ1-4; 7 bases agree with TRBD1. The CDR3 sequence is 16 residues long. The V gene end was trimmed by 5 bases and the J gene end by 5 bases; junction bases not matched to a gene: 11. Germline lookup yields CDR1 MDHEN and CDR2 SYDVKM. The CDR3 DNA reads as TGTGCCAGCAGTCCCAGAGGTGGGACAGTAAATGAAAAACTGTTTTTT. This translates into CASSPRGGTVNEKLFF.

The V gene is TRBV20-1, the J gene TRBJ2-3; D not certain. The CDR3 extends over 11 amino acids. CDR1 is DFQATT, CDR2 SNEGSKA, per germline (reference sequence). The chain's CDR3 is CRMQGTDTQYF. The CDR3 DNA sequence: TGCAGGATGCAGGGCACAGATACGCAGTATTTT.

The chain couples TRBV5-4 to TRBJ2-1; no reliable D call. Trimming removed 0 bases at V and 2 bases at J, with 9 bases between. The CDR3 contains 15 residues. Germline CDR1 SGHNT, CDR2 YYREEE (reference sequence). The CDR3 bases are TGTGCCAGCAGCTTGGACCCAAGGACCTACAATGAGCAGTTCTTC. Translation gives CASSLDPRTYNEQFF. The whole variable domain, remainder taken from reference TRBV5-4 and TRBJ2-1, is ETGVTQSPTHLIKTRGQQVTLRCSSQSGHNTVSWYQQALGQGPQFIFQYYREEENGRGNFPPRFSGLQFPNYSSELNVNALELDDSALYLCASSLDPRTYNEQFFGPGTRLTVL.

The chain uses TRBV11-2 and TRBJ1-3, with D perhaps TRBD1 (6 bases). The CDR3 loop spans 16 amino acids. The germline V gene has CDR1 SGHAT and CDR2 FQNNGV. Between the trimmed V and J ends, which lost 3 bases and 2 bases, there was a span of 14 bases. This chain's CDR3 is CASSFTVGGPGNTIYF. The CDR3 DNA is TGTGCCAGCAGCTTCACCGTGGGGGGGCCTGGAAACACCATATATTTT.

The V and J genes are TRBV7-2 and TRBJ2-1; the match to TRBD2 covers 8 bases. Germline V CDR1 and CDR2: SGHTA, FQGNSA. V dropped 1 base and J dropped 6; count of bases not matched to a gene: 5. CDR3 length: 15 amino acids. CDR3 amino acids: CASSLDLAGFNEQFF. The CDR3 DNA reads TGTGCCAGCAGCTTAGACTTAGCGGGATTCAATGAGCAGTTCTTC.

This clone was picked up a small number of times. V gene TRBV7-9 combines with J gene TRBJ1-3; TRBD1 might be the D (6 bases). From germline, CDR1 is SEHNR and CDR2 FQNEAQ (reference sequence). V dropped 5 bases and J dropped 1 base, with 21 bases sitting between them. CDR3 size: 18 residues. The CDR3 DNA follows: TGTGCCAGCAGCAGGTTGTGGGGGCTCGGCGAATCTGGAAACACCATATATTTT. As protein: CASSRLWGLGESGNTIYF. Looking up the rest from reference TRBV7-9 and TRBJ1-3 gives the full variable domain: DTGVSQNPRHKITKRGQNVTFRCDPISEHNRLYWYRQTLGQGPEFLTYFQNEAQLEKSRLLSDRFSAERPKGSFSTLEIQRTEQGDSAMYLCASSRLWGLGESGNTIYFGEGSWLTVV.

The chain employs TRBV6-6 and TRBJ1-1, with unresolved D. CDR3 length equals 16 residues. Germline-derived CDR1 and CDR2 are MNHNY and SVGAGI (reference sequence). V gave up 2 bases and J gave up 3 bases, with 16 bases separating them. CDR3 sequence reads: CASSYPLAREDTEAFF. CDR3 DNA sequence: TGTGCCAGCAGTTACCCCCTTGCCCGGGAGGACACTGAAGCTTTCTTT.

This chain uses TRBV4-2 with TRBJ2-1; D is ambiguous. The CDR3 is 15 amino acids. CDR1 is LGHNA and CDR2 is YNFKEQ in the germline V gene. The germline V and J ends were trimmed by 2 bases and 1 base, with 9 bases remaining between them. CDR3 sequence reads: CASSQLTRSYNEQFF. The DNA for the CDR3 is TGTGCCAGCAGCCAACTCACGCGATCCTACAATGAGCAGTTCTTC.

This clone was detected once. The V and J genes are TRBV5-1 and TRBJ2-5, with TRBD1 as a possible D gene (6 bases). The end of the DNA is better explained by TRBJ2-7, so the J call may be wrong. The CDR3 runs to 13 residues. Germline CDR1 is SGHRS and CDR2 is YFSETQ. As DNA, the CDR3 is TGCGCCAGCCAGAGGGACACCCCCTACGAGCAGTACTTC. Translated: CASQRDTPYEQYF.

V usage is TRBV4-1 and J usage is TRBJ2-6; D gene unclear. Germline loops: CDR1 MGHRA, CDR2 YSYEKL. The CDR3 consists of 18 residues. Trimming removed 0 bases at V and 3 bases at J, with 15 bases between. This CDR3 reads CASSQEGWGRYGANVLTF. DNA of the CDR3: TGCGCCAGCAGCCAAGAGGGCTGGGGTCGGTATGGGGCCAACGTCCTGACTTTC.

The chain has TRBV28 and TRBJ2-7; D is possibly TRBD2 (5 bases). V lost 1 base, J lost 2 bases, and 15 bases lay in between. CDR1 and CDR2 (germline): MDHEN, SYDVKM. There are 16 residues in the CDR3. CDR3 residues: CASSLYPGEPTYEQYF. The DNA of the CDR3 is TGTGCCAGCAGTTTATACCCCGGGGAACCGACCTACGAGCAGTACTTC.

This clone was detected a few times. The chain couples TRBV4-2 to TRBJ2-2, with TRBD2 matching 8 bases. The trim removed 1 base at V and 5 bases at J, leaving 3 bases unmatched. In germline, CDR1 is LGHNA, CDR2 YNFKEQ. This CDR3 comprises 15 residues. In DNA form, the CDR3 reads TGTGCCAGCAGCCAAGTCTCTAGCGGGACCGGGGAGCTGTTTTTT. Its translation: CASSQVSSGTGELFF.

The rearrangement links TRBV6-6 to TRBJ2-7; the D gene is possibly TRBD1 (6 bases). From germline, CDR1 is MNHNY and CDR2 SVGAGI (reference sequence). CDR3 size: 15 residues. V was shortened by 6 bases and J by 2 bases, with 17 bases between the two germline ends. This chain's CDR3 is CASRGSGTPTYEQYF. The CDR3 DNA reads TGTGCCAGCAGGGGGTCCGGGACACCGACCTACGAGCAGTACTTC.

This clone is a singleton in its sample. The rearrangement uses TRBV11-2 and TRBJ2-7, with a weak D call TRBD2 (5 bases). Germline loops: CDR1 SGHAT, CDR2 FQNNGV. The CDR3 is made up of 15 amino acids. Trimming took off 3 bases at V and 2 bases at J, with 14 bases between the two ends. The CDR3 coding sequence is TGTGCCAGCAGCTTCGGACTCAGCCCCACCTACGAGCAGTACTTC. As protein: CASSFGLSPTYEQYF.

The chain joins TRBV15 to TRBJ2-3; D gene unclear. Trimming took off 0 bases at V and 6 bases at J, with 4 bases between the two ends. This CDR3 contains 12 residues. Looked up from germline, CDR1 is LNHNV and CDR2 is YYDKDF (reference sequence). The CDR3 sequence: CATSRDQDTQYF. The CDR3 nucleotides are TGTGCCACCAGCAGAGATCAGGATACGCAGTATTTT.

The CDR3 DNA is TGTGCCAGCAGACAGGACAGCTACAATGAGCAGTTCTTC. As protein: CASRQDSYNEQFF. This chain uses TRBV2 with TRBJ2-1; perhaps TRBD1 as D (6 bases). Germline assignment: CDR1 SNHLY and CDR2 FYNNEI. The CDR3 has 13 amino acids. Between the trimmed V and J ends, which lost 6 bases and 3 bases, there was a span of 9 bases. Filled out from reference TRBV2 and TRBJ2-1, the complete variable domain reads EPEVTQTPSHQVTQMGQEVILRCVPISNHLYFYWYRQILGQKVEFLVSFYNNEISEKSEIFDDQFSVERPDGSNFTLKIRSTKLEDSAMYFCASRQDSYNEQFFGPGTRLTVL.

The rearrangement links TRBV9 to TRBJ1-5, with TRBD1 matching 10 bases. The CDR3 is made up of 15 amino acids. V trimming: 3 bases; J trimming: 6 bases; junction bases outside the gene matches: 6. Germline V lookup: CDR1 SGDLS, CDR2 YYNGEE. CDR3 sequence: CASSAGTGVGQPQHF. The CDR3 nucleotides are TGTGCCAGCAGCGCCGGGACAGGGGTAGGTCAGCCCCAGCATTTT.

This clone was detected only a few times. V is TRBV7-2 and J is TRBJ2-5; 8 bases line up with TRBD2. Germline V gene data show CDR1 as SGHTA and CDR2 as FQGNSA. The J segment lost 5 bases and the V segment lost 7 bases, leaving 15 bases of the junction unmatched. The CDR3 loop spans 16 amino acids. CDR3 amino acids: CASKLRSSGSSETQYF. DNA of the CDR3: TGTGCCAGCAAGCTTAGGTCCAGCGGGAGTAGCGAGACCCAGTACTTC. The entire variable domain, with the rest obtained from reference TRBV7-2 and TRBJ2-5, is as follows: GAGVSQSPSNKVTEKGKDVELRCDPISGHTALYWYRQSLGQGLEFLIYFQGNSAPDKSGLPSDRFSAERTGGSVSTLTIQRTQQEDSAVYLCASKLRSSGSSETQYFGPGTRLLVL.

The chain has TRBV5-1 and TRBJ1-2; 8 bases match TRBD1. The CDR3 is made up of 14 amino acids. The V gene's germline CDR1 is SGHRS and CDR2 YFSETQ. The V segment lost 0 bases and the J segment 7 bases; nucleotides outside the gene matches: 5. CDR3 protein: CASSLAAGGPGYTF. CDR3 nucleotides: TGCGCCAGCAGCTTGGCGGCAGGGGGCCCTGGCTACACCTTC. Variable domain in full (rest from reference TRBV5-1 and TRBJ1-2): KAGVTQTPRYLIKTRGQQVTLSCSPISGHRSVSWYQQTPGQGLQFLFEYFSETQRNKGNFPGRFSGRQFSNSRSEMNVSTLELGDSALYLCASSLAAGGPGYTFGSGTRLTVV.

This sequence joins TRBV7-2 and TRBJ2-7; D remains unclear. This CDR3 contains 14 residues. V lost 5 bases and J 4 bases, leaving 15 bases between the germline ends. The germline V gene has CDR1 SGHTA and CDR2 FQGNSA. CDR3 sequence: CASSPGPALYEQYF. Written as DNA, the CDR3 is TGTGCCAGCAGCCCGGGCCCTGCCCTTTACGAGCAGTACTTC.

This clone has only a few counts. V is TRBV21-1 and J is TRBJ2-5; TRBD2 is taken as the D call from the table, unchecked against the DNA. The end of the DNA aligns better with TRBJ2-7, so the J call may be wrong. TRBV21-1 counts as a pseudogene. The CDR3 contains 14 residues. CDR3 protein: CASSKYQRAYEQYF. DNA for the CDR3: TGTGCCAGCAGCAAGTACCAGCGGGCCTACGAGCAGTACTTC.

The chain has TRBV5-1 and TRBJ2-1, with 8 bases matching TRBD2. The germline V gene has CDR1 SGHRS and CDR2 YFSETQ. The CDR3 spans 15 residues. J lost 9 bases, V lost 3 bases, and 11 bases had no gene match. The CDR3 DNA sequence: TGCGCCAGCAGCTCCGGGACTAGGGACCCGGGTGAGCAGTTCTTC. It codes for CASSSGTRDPGEQFF.

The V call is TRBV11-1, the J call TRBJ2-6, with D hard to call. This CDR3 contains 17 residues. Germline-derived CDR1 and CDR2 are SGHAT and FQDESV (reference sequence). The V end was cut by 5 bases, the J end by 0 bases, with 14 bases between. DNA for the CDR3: TGTGCCAGCAGCAACAACATGCACAACTCTGGGGCCAACGTCCTGACTTTC. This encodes CASSNNMHNSGANVLTF.

The CDR3 coding sequence is TGCGCCAGCAGCTTGGGACAGGCTATCTCCTACGAGCAGTACTTC. Its protein product is CASSLGQAISYEQYF. This rearrangement joins TRBV5-1 to TRBJ2-7; D may be TRBD1 (6 bases). Trimming took off 0 bases at V and 0 bases at J, with 10 bases between the two ends. Germline V gene data show CDR1 as SGHRS and CDR2 as YFSETQ. The CDR3 covers 15 residues.

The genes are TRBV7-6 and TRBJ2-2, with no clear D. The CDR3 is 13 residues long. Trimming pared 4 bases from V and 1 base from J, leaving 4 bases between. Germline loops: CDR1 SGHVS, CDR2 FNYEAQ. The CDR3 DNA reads TGTGCCAGCAGCTCGAGGAACACCGGGGAGCTGTTTTTT. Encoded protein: CASSSRNTGELFF.

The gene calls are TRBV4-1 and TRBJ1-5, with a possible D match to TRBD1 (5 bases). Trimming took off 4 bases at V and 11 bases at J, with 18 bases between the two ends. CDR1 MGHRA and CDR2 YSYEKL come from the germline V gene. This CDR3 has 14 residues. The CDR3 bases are TGCGCCAGCAGCCCAGGAGGTGGGGGATTGTCCCAGCATTTT. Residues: CASSPGGGGLSQHF.

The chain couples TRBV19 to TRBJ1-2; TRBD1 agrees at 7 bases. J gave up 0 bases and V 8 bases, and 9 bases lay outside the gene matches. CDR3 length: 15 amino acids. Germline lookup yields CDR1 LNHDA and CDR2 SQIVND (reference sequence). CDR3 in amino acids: CASRTAGTANYGYTF. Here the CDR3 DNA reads TGTGCCAGTCGGACCGCCGGGACAGCTAACTATGGCTACACCTTC.

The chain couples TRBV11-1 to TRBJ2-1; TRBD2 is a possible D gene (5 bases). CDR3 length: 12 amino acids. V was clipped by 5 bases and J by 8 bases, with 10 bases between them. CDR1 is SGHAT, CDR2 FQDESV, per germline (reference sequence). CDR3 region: CASSGVGDEQFF. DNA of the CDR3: TGTGCCAGCAGCGGGGTCGGGGATGAGCAGTTCTTC.